This TCR beta chain was obtained from a study of blood T cell repertoires in COVID-19. The wider study: Samples came from the United States, Italy and Spain, spanning acute and convalescent COVID-19. In each case, the material was cDNA or gDNA derived from T cells, B-cell-depleted T cells, or PBMCs.

This CDR3 has 13 residues. Trimming at V came to 5 bases and at J to 3 bases, leaving 2 bases not matched to a gene. CDR1 is SGHTA, CDR2 FQGTGA, per germline. Per the authors' pipeline: Nucleated cell number was recorded as an estimate derived from reference gene primer amplification. Libraries were prepared by immunoSEQ multiplex PCR; TCRdb keeps only in-frame clonotypes and omits some of them. V, J and clone size were drawn from that table, and D and trimming were deduced from the DNA. Of around 70,000 clones listed, roughly 87% were seen once; the top ten hold approximately 30%. Sample: peripheral blood. The sequence was obtained from an elderly woman with active or convalescent COVID-19. V gene TRBV7-3 combines with J gene TRBJ2-5, with 8 bases matching TRBD2. The CDR3: CASSGSGEETQYF. The CDR3 DNA reads TGTGCCAGCAGCGGTAGCGGGGAAGAGACCCAGTACTTC.